Listed here are 18 T cell receptor beta chains from one sample, sequenced in a study of T cell clonality in common variable immunodeficiency. Antigen specificity for these receptors is unknown. Clones were read by immunoSEQ multiplex PCR, and TCRdb kept only the in-frame ones, dropping some. The sample yields 26,000 or so clones, without any singletons. General study points: Common variable immunodeficiency TCR beta sequences reportedly had fewer deletions and N-nucleotide insertions.

Sequencing input: peripheral blood mononuclear cells. Source of these receptors: a human donor with common variable immunodeficiency.

This clone was seen many times. The CDR3 end lies 3 residues beyond the end of the read and is filled in from the germline J gene. V is TRBV5-8 and J is TRBJ2-1, with 11 nucleotides matching TRBD2. The CDR3 spans 15 residues. Germline values: CDR1 SGHTS, CDR2 YDEGEE. After removal of 4 bases from V and 4 bases from J, the junction contained 4 bases not matched to a gene. The CDR3 bases that were read are TGTGCCAGCAGCCGGGGGACTAGCGGATACAATGAG. It yields the protein CASSRGTSGYNE. The entire CDR3 sequence reads CASSRGTSGYNEQFF.

There are a few counts of this clone. The covered CDR3 bases are TGTGCCAGTAGTGATCCCGGGACAGTCGTCCAGCCC. Its protein is CASSDPGTVVQP. The CDR3, in full, reads CASSDPGTVVQPQHF. The chain employs TRBV19 and TRBJ1-5, with 7 bases fitting TRBD1. Read data end 3 residues before the CDR3 end; the end is taken from the germline J gene. Unmatched junction bases numbered 11, after V lost 5 bases and J lost 7 bases. Germline V gene data show CDR1 as LNHDA and CDR2 as SQIVND (reference sequence). The CDR3 consists of 15 residues.

This clone was counted at least ten times. The read gets to within 3 residues of the CDR3 end, and the germline J gene fills in the rest. The V gene is TRBV2, the J gene TRBJ2-7; no clear D. The ends were cut back, 7 bases at V and 0 bases at J, with 10 bases in the middle. CDR3 length: 13 residues. Germline V gene data show CDR1 as SNHLY and CDR2 as FYNNEI. The sequenced part of the CDR3 DNA is TGTGCCAGCAAAAGGCTCAGCTCCTACGAG. The encoded protein is CASKRLSSYE. The whole CDR3 region reads CASKRLSSYEQYF. Drawing the rest from reference TRBV2 and TRBJ2-7, the complete variable domain is EPEVTQTPSHQVTQMGQEVILRCVPISNHLYFYWYRQILGQKVEFLVSFYNNEISEKSEIFDDQFSVERPDGSNFTLKIRSTKLEDSAMYFCASKRLSSYEQYFGPGTRLTVT.

This clone was observed at least ten times. The sequence runs out 3 residues before the end of the CDR3; the remainder is reconstructed from the germline J gene. V and J are TRBV18 and TRBJ2-3; 11 bases map to TRBD2. CDR3 length: 15 residues. V lost 5 bases and J lost 5; bases outside the gene matches: 6. Germline CDR1 and CDR2: KGHSH and LQKENI. CDR3 loop: CASSSIAGGQDTQYF. The CDR3 DNA, read in part, is TGTGCCAGCTCATCAATAGCGGGAGGGCAAGATACG.

By proportion, this clone is medium-sized (0.01 to 0.1%). The read stops 3 residues short of the end of the CDR3; the missing end is completed from the germline J gene. The chain employs TRBV30 and TRBJ2-7; 7 nucleotides align to TRBD1. With V trimmed by 3 bases and J by 1 base, 6 bases remained unmatched. In germline, CDR1 is GTSNPN, CDR2 SVGIG (reference sequence). The CDR3 runs to 14 residues. CDR3 bases read: TGTGCCTGGAGCCAAGTGGGACAGTCCTACGAG. Translated, it gives CAWSQVGQSYE. The CDR3 in its entirety is CAWSQVGQSYEQYF.

Concerning this clone itself: The read stops 3 residues short of the end of the CDR3; the missing end is completed from the germline J gene. The gene calls are TRBV19 and TRBJ1-2, with 7 positions matching TRBD1. V gave up 7 bases and J gave up 5 bases; unmatched junction bases: 7. CDR1 is LNHDA, CDR2 SQIVND, per germline (reference sequence). This CDR3 contains 13 residues. CDR3 DNA, as far as it was read: TGTGCCAGTACCCCGACAGGGACGTATGGC. Encoded protein: CASTPTGTYG. The full CDR3 protein is CASTPTGTYGYTF. Looking up the rest from reference TRBV19 and TRBJ1-2 gives the full variable domain: DGGITQSPKYLFRKEGQNVTLSCEQNLNHDAMYWYRQDPGQGLRLIYYSQIVNDFQKGDIAEGYSVSREKKESFPLTVTSAQKNPTAFYLCASTPTGTYGYTFGSGTRLTVV.

For this clone: The missing CDR3 end, 3 residues past where the read stops, is filled in from the germline J gene. The genes are TRBV20-1 and TRBJ2-5, with D possibly being TRBD1 (5 bases). V dropped 4 bases and J dropped 2 bases, with 17 bases sitting between them. CDR1 DFQATT and CDR2 SNEGSKA come from the germline V gene (reference sequence). The CDR3 is made up of 15 amino acids. The CDR3 DNA, read in part, is TGCAGTGCTATGACACCCCAGGGCCCACAAGAGACC. Residues: CSAMTPQGPQET. The entire CDR3 is CSAMTPQGPQETQYF.

This clone was seen many times. Read coverage stops 3 residues before the CDR3 terminus; the germline J gene supplies the remainder. The sample carries other DNA sequences with the same CDR3. The J gene is TRBJ1-4, the V gene TRBV18; 7 bases match TRBD1. Germline V lookup: CDR1 KGHSH, CDR2 LQKENI. The CDR3 spans 14 residues. V lost 3 bases and J lost 7; bases outside the gene matches: 5. The CDR3 reads CASSPQGDLEKLFF. The sequenced CDR3 bases are TGTGCCAGCTCACCGCAGGGGGATCTTGAAAAA.

This clone has at least ten counts. The read halts 3 residues ahead of the CDR3 end, with the missing end drawn from the germline J gene. This sequence joins TRBV29-1 and TRBJ2-5; possible D gene TRBD2, 6 bases. Per germline, CDR1 SQVTM and CDR2 ANQGSEA. V shed 4 bases and J shed 5 bases, with 14 bases lying between them. This CDR3 spans 13 amino acids. The covered CDR3 bases are TGCAGCGTTGCCGGGGGAGGTTGGGAGACC. Translation gives CSVAGGGWET. The full CDR3 reads CSVAGGGWETQYF.

At least ten counts were recorded for this clone. The CDR3 end lies 3 residues beyond the end of the read and is filled in from the germline J gene. The genes are TRBV20-1 and TRBJ1-1; 7 nucleotides agree with TRBD1. Germline V gene data show CDR1 as DFQATT and CDR2 as SNEGSKA (reference sequence). V lost 1 base and J lost 0; bases outside the gene matches: 11. This CDR3 has 17 amino acids. CDR3 protein: CSARAQGTGTMNTEAFF. The part of the CDR3 DNA that was read is TGCAGTGCTAGAGCACAGGGGACGGGAACCATGAACACTGAA.

This clone has a count of ten or more. The missing CDR3 end, 3 residues past where the read stops, is filled in from the germline J gene. This rearrangement joins TRBV20-1 to TRBJ2-2; the match to TRBD1 covers 9 bases. CDR3 length equals 13 residues. Germline values: CDR1 DFQATT, CDR2 SNEGSKA (reference sequence). CDR3 sequence: CSAPGQGVQVLFF. The sequenced CDR3 bases are TGCAGTGCTCCGGGACAGGGAGTTCAGGTG.

This clone was detected a few times. The CDR3 is cut off 3 residues early in the read; its end comes from the germline J gene. V gene TRBV19 combines with J gene TRBJ1-4, with D perhaps TRBD1 (6 bases). The CDR3 covers 15 residues. The germline V and J ends were trimmed by 5 bases and 8 bases, with 18 bases remaining between them. CDR1 is LNHDA, CDR2 SQIVND, per germline (reference sequence). CDR3 DNA, as far as it was read: TGTGCCAGTAGTGGCCAACAGGGAGGGGAGGAAAAA. The encoded protein is CASSGQQGGEEK. The entire CDR3 sequence reads CASSGQQGGEEKLFF.

This clone was counted only a few times. Read coverage stops 3 residues before the CDR3 terminus; the germline J gene supplies the remainder. This sequence joins TRBV2 and TRBJ2-5, with D possibly matching TRBD2 (7 bases). V lost 3 bases and J lost 7, with 12 bases in between. CDR3 size: 13 residues. The germline V gene has CDR1 SNHLY and CDR2 FYNNEI. Incomplete CDR3 DNA: TGTGCCAGCAGTGATAGAGGGGGGGGGACC. Residues: CASSDRGGGT. The CDR3 reads in full as CASSDRGGGTQYF.

At least ten counts were recorded for this clone. The read finishes 3 residues shy of the CDR3 end, and the germline J gene is used to complete it. The chain has TRBV7-9 and TRBJ2-3; D may be TRBD2 (5 bases). CDR1 and CDR2 (germline): SEHNR, FQNEAQ (reference sequence). The ends were cut back, 5 bases at V and 4 bases at J, with 10 bases in the middle. CDR3 size: 13 residues. Partial CDR3 DNA: TGTGCCAGCAGCCCACTAGTCTCAGATACG. Its translation: CASSPLVSDT. The complete CDR3 reads CASSPLVSDTQYF. Looking up the rest from reference TRBV7-9 and TRBJ2-3 gives the full variable domain: DTGVSQNPRHKITKRGQNVTFRCDPISEHNRLYWYRQTLGQGPEFLTYFQNEAQLEKSRLLSDRFSAERPKGSFSTLEIQRTEQGDSAMYLCASSPLVSDTQYFGPGTRLTVL.

Many counts were recorded for this clone. Read coverage stops 3 residues before the CDR3 terminus; the germline J gene supplies the remainder. The chain employs TRBV7-9 and TRBJ2-3, with D possibly being TRBD2 (5 bases). CDR1 SEHNR and CDR2 FQNEAQ come from the germline V gene (reference sequence). The CDR3 is 15 residues long. With 5 bases removed from V and 2 bases from J, the gap between germline ends came to 14 bases. CDR3 protein: CASSHGLNPTDTQYF. Incomplete CDR3 DNA: TGTGCCAGCAGCCACGGACTTAATCCCACAGATACG.

This clone was recorded at least ten times. The read falls 3 residues short of the CDR3 end, and the missing part is taken from the germline J gene. V gene TRBV29-1 combines with J gene TRBJ1-2; perhaps TRBD1 as D (6 bases). The CDR3 spans 12 residues. Trimming cost V 3 bases and J 2 bases, with 7 bases left between them. CDR1 and CDR2 (germline): SQVTM, ANQGSEA. CDR3 in amino acids: CSVEQGNYGYTF. Incomplete CDR3 DNA: TGCAGCGTTGAGCAGGGGAACTATGGC.

This clone was detected a few times. Read coverage stops 3 residues before the CDR3 terminus; the germline J gene supplies the remainder. This chain uses TRBV6-1 with TRBJ2-7; D perhaps matches TRBD1 (6 bases). The CDR3 covers 15 residues. Germline loops: CDR1 MNHNS, CDR2 SASEGT. Trimming removed 4 bases at V and 2 bases at J, with 15 bases between. The CDR3 DNA, read in part, is TGTGCCAGCAGTGGGCAGGGGAGTTTGGCCTACGAG. Protein sequence: CASSGQGSLAYE. The CDR3 in full is CASSGQGSLAYEQYF.

There are many counts of this clone. The sequenced fragment ends 3 residues before the CDR3 boundary, so the rest is inferred from the germline J gene. The rearrangement joins TRBV7-9 to TRBJ1-1; 8 nucleotides align to TRBD1. Germline loops: CDR1 SEHNR, CDR2 FQNEAQ (reference sequence). The CDR3 is made up of 13 amino acids. The junction had 3 bases not matched to a gene; V was cut back by 4 bases and J by 5 bases. CDR3 region: CASSWTGSTEAFF. Partial CDR3 DNA: TGTGCCAGCAGCTGGACAGGGTCGACTGAA.